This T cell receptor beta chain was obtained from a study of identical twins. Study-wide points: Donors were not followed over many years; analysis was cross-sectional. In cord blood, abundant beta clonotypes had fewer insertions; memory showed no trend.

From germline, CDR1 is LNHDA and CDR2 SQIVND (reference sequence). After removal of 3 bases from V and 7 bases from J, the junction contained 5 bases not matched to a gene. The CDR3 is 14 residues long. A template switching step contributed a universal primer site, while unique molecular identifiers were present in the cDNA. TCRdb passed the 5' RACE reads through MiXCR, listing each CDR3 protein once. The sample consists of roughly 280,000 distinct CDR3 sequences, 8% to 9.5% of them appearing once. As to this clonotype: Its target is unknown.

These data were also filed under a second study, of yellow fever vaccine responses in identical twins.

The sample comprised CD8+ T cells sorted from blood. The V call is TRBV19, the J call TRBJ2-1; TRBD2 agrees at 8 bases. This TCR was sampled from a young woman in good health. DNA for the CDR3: TGTGCCAGTAGTATCCTAGCGGGTTTTAATGAGCAGTTCTTC. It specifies CASSILAGFNEQFF.